These T cell receptor beta chains were read from a single sample in a study of T cells expressing NK-cell markers. TCRdb reanalyzed the 5' RACE reads and collapses them to one entry per CDR3 protein, without DNA. With a few hundred thousand distinct CDR3 sequences in the sample, the ten largest clones hold approximately 4%. The material sequenced was blood T cells: a sorted CD56 or NKG2C T cell subset, CD4+ or CD8+ T cells, or bulk PBMC T cells (not recorded which). All receptors derive from a man aged 18 to 30 in good health. Each CDR3 is given with its conserved first and last residue. The order of the fields is V gene, J gene, CDR3 protein.

>TRBV7-2|TRBJ2-1
CASSLISGKLNEQFF
>TRBV12-3/TRBV12-4|TRBJ2-3
CASSLYLAGEDTQYF
>TRBV12-3/TRBV12-4|TRBJ1-2
CASSRTRQGKNYGYTF
>TRBV7-8|TRBJ2-2
CASSLARTGGITGELFF
>TRBV5-1|TRBJ1-1
CASSQVGQGNTEAFF
>TRBV3-1|TRBJ1-6
CASSSRAGGARSPLHF
>TRBV6-1|TRBJ1-1
CASSRHHRDGLTEAFF
>TRBV5-1|TRBJ2-1
CASRDGYEQFF
>TRBV20-1|TRBJ2-1
CSARVLVGQFF
>TRBV3-1|TRBJ1-1
CASSQRQGAQVAFF
>TRBV5-1|TRBJ2-5
CASIPSGRAGYETQYF
>TRBV30|TRBJ2-2
CASGGLATTGELFF
>TRBV4-3|TRBJ2-7
CASSQEVAGGGYEQYF
>TRBV28|TRBJ2-6
CASSSSGLSGANVLTF
>TRBV6-2/TRBV6-3|TRBJ1-5
CASSTKSFRSNQPQHF
>TRBV4-2|TRBJ2-5
CASSQDGGQGWGQETQYF
>TRBV20-1|TRBJ2-5
CSAVGARQETQYF
>TRBV29-1|TRBJ2-7
CSVGTGVASYEQYF
>TRBV15|TRBJ2-5
CATSKGGTAQETQYF
>TRBV6-2/TRBV6-3|TRBJ2-1
CASRSRGREQFF
>TRBV2|TRBJ1-2
CASSVTRQGARGYTF
>TRBV25-1|TRBJ2-5
CASSKGQYQETQYF
>TRBV3-1|TRBJ2-3
CASRDRVADTQYF
>TRBV5-1|TRBJ2-1
CASSLDGINNEQFF
>TRBV6-1|TRBJ1-5
CASTPPGINQPQHF
>TRBV20-1|TRBJ2-2
CSARVDRGAHGNTGELFF
>TRBV28|TRBJ2-7
CASSPFRGTAPYEQYF
>TRBV21-1|TRBJ1-2
CASSTPMRPNYGYTF
>TRBV7-3|TRBJ2-5
CASSSTGGPQETQYF
>TRBV25-1|TRBJ2-3
CASGGRGTDTQYF
>TRBV6-1|TRBJ1-5
CASSEKQGGNNQPQHF
>TRBV7-9|TRBJ2-1
CASSPHLRRGGRNEQFF
>TRBV5-1|TRBJ1-2
CASTTGTGPGYTF
>TRBV28|TRBJ2-1
CASTGAGGSYNEQFF
>TRBV19|TRBJ2-3
CASSMGLAGVSTDTQYF
>TRBV5-1|TRBJ2-2
CASSLVGAGGELFF